The 18 T cell receptor beta chains below were found in one sample sequenced in a study of neurological immune-mediated disorders. Using its own MiXCR run on the 5' RACE reads, TCRdb lists one record per CDR3 protein. The sample carries thousands of distinct CDR3 sequences, roughly a quarter recorded once. The sample was CD8+ T cells from blood. The source of these receptors is an older woman with HTLV-1-associated myelopathy (HAM/TSP).

The V and J genes are TRBV12-3 or TRBV12-4 and TRBJ2-7; 8 bases fit TRBD1. This CDR3 is 14 amino acids long. With V trimmed by 5 bases and J by 2 bases, 5 bases remained unmatched. For the CDR3, the DNA is TGTGCCAGCAGTCCCCGGACAGGGACCTACGAGCAGTACTTC. Translation gives CASSPRTGTYEQYF.

This clonotype has a count of ten or more. V is TRBV27 and J is TRBJ2-7; D is perhaps TRBD1 (5 bases). The germline V gene encodes CDR1 MNHEY and CDR2 SMNVEV (reference sequence). The CDR3 spans 15 residues. Between the trimmed V and J ends, which lost 0 bases and 0 bases, there was a span of 9 bases. CDR3 residues: CASSLSAGYSYEQYF. In DNA form, the CDR3 reads TGTGCCAGCAGTTTATCCGCAGGGTACTCCTACGAGCAGTACTTC.

This clonotype has a count of ten or more. The chain joins TRBV5-1 to TRBJ2-1, with TRBD2 matching over 12 bases. CDR1 SGHRS and CDR2 YFSETQ come from the germline V gene. CDR3 length: 16 amino acids. With V trimmed by 0 bases and J by 6 bases, 4 bases remained unmatched. The CDR3 DNA reads TGCGCCAGCAGCTTGGAGACTAGCGGGAGTGGCAATGAGCAGTTCTTC. Translation: CASSLETSGSGNEQFF.

This clonotype was detected ten times or more. The chain uses TRBV27 and TRBJ1-2, with 8 bases aligning to TRBD1. The germline CDR1 and CDR2 sequences are MNHEY and SMNVEV (reference sequence). J was trimmed by 4 bases and V by 6 bases; bases with no gene match: 10. The CDR3 length is 15 residues. The CDR3 DNA sequence: TGTGCCAGCAGCCCATTAGACAGGGGATCCTATGGCTACACCTTC. Translating gives CASSPLDRGSYGYTF.

This clonotype is medium-sized in the sample. The chain employs TRBV6-5 and TRBJ1-1, with unresolved D. The CDR3 totals 13 residues. Looked up from germline, CDR1 is MNHEY and CDR2 is SVGAGI. With 0 bases removed from V and 3 bases from J, the gap between germline ends came to 5 bases. CDR3 DNA: TGTGCCAGCAGTTACTCGAGTTACACTGAAGCTTTCTTT. This translates into CASSYSSYTEAFF.

In its sample, this clonotype was seen many times. The V gene is TRBV29-1, the J gene TRBJ1-1; no definite D call. Germline V gene lookup returns CDR1 SQVTM and CDR2 ANQGSEA. V was trimmed by 7 bases and J by 7 bases, leaving 13 bases between them. The CDR3 is 11 amino acids. The CDR3 DNA reads as TGCAGCGGGGAAGACTATAGTGAAGCTTTCTTT. Protein: CSGEDYSEAFF.

This clonotype was detected many times. The V gene is TRBV27, the J gene TRBJ2-2; possibly TRBD1 for D (6 bases). The V end was cut by 7 bases, the J end by 4 bases, with 16 bases between. The V gene's germline CDR1 is MNHEY and CDR2 SMNVEV (reference sequence). The CDR3 is 15 amino acids. CDR3 nucleotide sequence: TGTGCCAGCATCAATATTGGACAGTTCACCGGGGAGCTGTTTTTT. It encodes CASINIGQFTGELFF.

The rearrangement uses TRBV7-9 and TRBJ2-1; D is unresolved. V lost 6 bases, J lost 5 bases, and 11 bases lay in between. The CDR3 totals 13 residues. Germline CDR1 reads SEHNR; CDR2 reads FQNEAQ (reference sequence). CDR3 protein: CASSSDPNNEQFF. In DNA, the CDR3 is TGTGCCAGCAGTTCGGACCCCAACAATGAGCAGTTCTTC.

By sample fraction, this clonotype is medium-sized (0.01 to 0.1%). V usage is TRBV9 and J usage is TRBJ2-1; D gene unclear. Germline assignment: CDR1 SGDLS and CDR2 YYNGEE. This CDR3 comprises 12 residues. V was clipped by 4 bases and J by 9 bases, with 11 bases between them. The CDR3, as DNA: TGTGCCAGCAGCTCCGACTTGGGTGAGCAGTTCTTC. Translated: CASSSDLGEQFF.

This clonotype was detected ten times or more. The V call is TRBV5-8, the J call TRBJ2-1; weak D call: TRBD2 (5 bases). The germline V and J ends were trimmed by 3 bases and 2 bases, with 12 bases remaining between them. This CDR3 spans 15 amino acids. Germline values: CDR1 SGHTS, CDR2 YDEGEE. CDR3 nucleotides: TGTGCCAGCAGCTCCGACGGGGTCGCCTACAATGAGCAGTTCTTC. The encoded protein is CASSSDGVAYNEQFF.

This clonotype was counted a single time. The junction and the germline gene differ at one end; a read error may be behind it. V gene TRBV5-1 combines with J gene TRBJ1-1; TRBD1 aligns across 12 bases. CDR3 size: 15 residues. Germline V gene data show CDR1 as SGHRS and CDR2 as YFSETQ. CDR3 loop: CASSLYGTGGTEDFF. The CDR3 nucleotides are TGCGCCAGCAGCCTTTACGGGACAGGGGGCACTGAAGATTTCTTT.

V gene TRBV7-8 combines with J gene TRBJ2-7; 11 nucleotides line up with TRBD2. This CDR3 has 15 residues. J lost 2 bases, V lost 1 base, and 1 base had no gene match. The V gene's germline CDR1 is SGHVS and CDR2 FQNEAQ. In DNA, the CDR3 is TGTGCCAGCAGCTTAGTAGCGGGAGGGCCCTACGAGCAGTACTTC. Translation gives CASSLVAGGPYEQYF.

Relative to its sample, this clonotype is medium-sized. The chain couples TRBV4-2 to TRBJ2-2; D gene uncertain. The CDR3 spans 14 residues. Germline CDR1 and CDR2: LGHNA and YNFKEQ. V lost 3 bases and J 1 base, leaving 6 bases between the germline ends. The CDR3 region has the DNA TGTGCCAGCAGCCAGGCAGGGAACACCGGGGAGCTGTTTTTT. Encoded protein: CASSQAGNTGELFF.

This clonotype was seen ten or more times. The rearrangement uses TRBV20-1 and TRBJ1-1; tentative D call: TRBD1 (5 bases). Germline V gene data show CDR1 as DFQATT and CDR2 as SNEGSKA (reference sequence). The CDR3 covers 9 residues. The ends were cut back, 5 bases at V and 8 bases at J, with 6 bases in the middle. CDR3 nucleotides: TGCAGTGCTTCAGGGGAAGCTTTCTTT. Protein sequence: CSASGEAFF.

Relative to its sample, this clonotype is medium-sized. This rearrangement joins TRBV27 to TRBJ1-1; D gene uncertain. Germline V gene sequence: CDR1 MNHEY, CDR2 SMNVEV (reference sequence). V was trimmed by 5 bases and J by 0 bases, leaving 7 bases between them. The CDR3 is 13 residues long. CDR3 region: CASSLGLNTEAFF. The CDR3 DNA reads as TGTGCCAGCAGTCTTGGGCTGAACACTGAAGCTTTCTTT.

This clonotype was counted ten times or more. The chain has TRBV11-3 and TRBJ2-3, with 9 positions matching TRBD2. V trimming: 2 bases; J trimming: 2 bases; junction bases outside the gene matches: 14. CDR1 is SGHNT, CDR2 YENEEA, per germline. The CDR3 has 19 amino acids. The CDR3: CASSLIRLADLLNTDTQYF. CDR3 DNA sequence: TGTGCCAGCAGCTTAATTAGACTAGCGGACCTTCTGAACACAGATACGCAGTATTTT.

The sample holds a few counts of this clonotype. V usage is TRBV3-1 and J usage is TRBJ2-3; 8 bases align to TRBD2. Germline V CDR1 and CDR2: LGHDT, YNNKEL (reference sequence). This CDR3 comprises 15 residues. J lost 5 bases, V lost 8 bases, and 12 bases had no gene match. CDR3 bases: TGTGCCAGCCCCGTGGGAGAGCGGGGGATAGATACGCAGTATTTT. It codes for CASPVGERGIDTQYF.

The chain couples TRBV7-2 to TRBJ2-6; no clear D. Germline lookup yields CDR1 SGHTA and CDR2 FQGNSA. This CDR3 comprises 15 residues. V lost 1 base and J lost 4, with 8 bases in between. CDR3 nucleotides: TGTGCCAGCAGCTTAGTTGTTTTCGGGGCCAACGTCCTGACTTTC. This gives the protein CASSLVVFGANVLTF.